This TCR beta chain derives from a study of PD-1 blockade in mismatch repair-deficient tumors. Study-level background: All were previously treated, progressing patients with 12 mismatch repair-deficient cancer types.

Losses at the gene ends were 8 bases for V and 5 bases for J; bases not matched to a gene: 2. From germline, CDR1 is WSHSY and CDR2 SAAADI. The CDR3 sequence is 12 residues long. Every patient had mismatch repair deficiency by PCR or immunohistochemistry. The data were produced by immunoSEQ multiplex PCR, yet TCRdb's version contains in-frame clones alone and is incomplete. This table has about 35,000 clones, approximately 80% appearing once. Of note for this clone: Antigen specificity is unknown.

Notes on the study in general: Rapid post-treatment expansion, then contraction, generally preceding radiologic response, marked tumor-resident clones.

The chain carries TRBV10-2 and TRBJ2-5; 10 positions match TRBD2. This sequence originates from an adult with mismatch repair-deficient cancer. The material was PBMCs, obtained 6 to 7 weeks after starting pembrolizumab. The CDR3 here is CASLTSGETQYF. As DNA, the CDR3 is TGCGCCAGCTTGACTAGCGGGGAGACCCAGTACTTC.